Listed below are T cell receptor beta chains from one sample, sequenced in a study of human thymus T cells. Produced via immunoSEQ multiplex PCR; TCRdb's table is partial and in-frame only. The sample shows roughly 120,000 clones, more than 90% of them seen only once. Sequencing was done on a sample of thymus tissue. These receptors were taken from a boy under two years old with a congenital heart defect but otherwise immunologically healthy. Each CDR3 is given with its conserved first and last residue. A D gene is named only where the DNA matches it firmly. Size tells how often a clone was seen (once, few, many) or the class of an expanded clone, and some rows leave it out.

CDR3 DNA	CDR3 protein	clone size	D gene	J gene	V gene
TGCGCCAGCAGCCAAGACCTAGCGGGGGGATCCTACGAGCAGTACTTC	CASSQDLAGGSYEQYF	.	TRBD2	TRBJ2-7	TRBV4-1
TGCGCCAGCAGCTCGACTAGCGGGGGGTTTGGGCCCGGCACAGATACGCAGTATTTT	CASSSTSGGFGPGTDTQYF	.	TRBD2	TRBJ2-3	TRBV5-1
TGTGCCAGCAGGCCCGAATGGGGGGCTCTCCCTGGCAATGAGCAGTTCTTC	CASRPEWGALPGNEQFF	.	.	TRBJ2-1	TRBV7-9
TGTGCCAGCAGTCTAAAAAGGCGGCGAGGGAAGGTAACCTACGAGCAGTACTTC	CASSLKRRRGKVTYEQYF	.	.	TRBJ2-7	TRBV5-8
TGTGCCAGCAGTCCGCTGGGAGATCCGCTGAACACTGAAGCTTTCTTT	CASSPLGDPLNTEAFF	few	.	TRBJ1-1	TRBV28
TGTGCCAGCAGCCCGCCTACAGGGGGCGGGGTCGGTGGCTACACCTTC	CASSPPTGGGVGGYTF	.	TRBD1	TRBJ1-2	TRBV5-6
TGTGCCAGCAGTTTAAACTCCTATAATTCACCCCTCCACTTT	CASSLNSYNSPLHF	.	.	TRBJ1-6	TRBV28
TGCGCCAGCAGCCACCGGACAGGGACAAGCACTGAAGCTTTCTTT	CASSHRTGTSTEAFF	.	TRBD1	TRBJ1-1	TRBV4-1
TGTGCCAGCAGTTTGTGGGCGCAAGAGACCCAGTACTTC	CASSLWAQETQYF	.	.	TRBJ2-5	TRBV28
TGTGCCGTCAGACGGGCGGGGGCTGCCTACGAGCAGTACTTC	CAVRRAGAAYEQYF	.	.	TRBJ2-7	TRBV27
TGTGCCAGCAGCTTGGCCAAGCGGCGGGGGGTTCGTGAGACCCAGTACTTC	CASSLAKRRGVRETQYF	once	TRBD2	TRBJ2-5	TRBV5-4
TGCGCCAGCAGCCAAGAGTTCGAGCGGGGTACCCCCTACGAGCAGTACTTC	CASSQEFERGTPYEQYF	.	TRBD2	TRBJ2-7	TRBV4-3
TGCGCCAGCAGCCAAGACCCCACAGGGCGCGGCACTAACTATGGCTACACCTTC	CASSQDPTGRGTNYGYTF	.	.	TRBJ1-2	TRBV4-1